This T cell receptor beta chain was identified during a study of cytomegalovirus exposure and HLA in healthy donors (dated by TCRdb to 2015 to 2018). The study in broad terms: An earlier analysis of approximately 640 of the donors reported more than 250 Gb of sequence data and roughly 100 million unique TCR beta sequences from some 180 million T cells. Roughly 300 gigabases of sequencing data and approximately 92 million unique TCR sequences made up an early release that covered some 640 HLA-typed donors. Among the roughly 400 genotyped donors, around 81% belonged to the genetic ancestry cluster associated with self-reported Caucasian donors. The study was designed to test whether signatures of past pathogen exposure could be identified by cataloging public T cell receptors. The T cell repertoires of about 700 subjects were profiled by immunosequencing and related to cytomegalovirus serostatus. Besides the first cohort of roughly 660 subjects, a separate validation cohort made up of about 120 different subjects was used. To predict cytomegalovirus infection status, the study brought together high-throughput TCR immunosequencing, statistical association of individual TCRs with disease status, and machine learning. In a later analysis, previously published TCR beta repertoires from 600 to 850 donors were re-analyzed and high-resolution HLA genotyping was added so that TCR occurrence patterns could be studied. Rather than drawing on any new phenotypic data, the later analysis identified candidate immune exposures from TCR beta sequences and the way those sequences occurred across donors. To decide whether each TCR beta V gene segment behaved as functional or pseudogenic, an earlier analysis of approximately 590 of the donors relied on high-throughput TCR beta sequencing. Donor age, sex, ethnicity and CMV serostatus were compiled alongside the repertoire data. In a later genetic analysis, genome-wide SNP genotypes for about three fifths of the roughly 670 donors were used, and that subset was treated as a discovery cohort. Every discovery cohort repertoire had been produced on one sequencing platform. Both class I and class II loci were covered by HLA typing, at four-digit resolution. The number of typed donors differed by locus: 629-630 for A, B, C, DRB1 and DQB1; about 520 for DQA1; approximately 600 for DPA1; and approximately 450 for DPB1. Because of strong linkage in the cohort, roughly five DR-DQ haplotypes were treated as single units for association and clustering. Across 300 to 500 genotyped donors of the cohort, an average of about 220,000 unique TCR beta nucleotide sequences per donor were sequenced, and roughly 20% of those sequences were non-productive. Overall study results and their limits: Strong co-occurrence of HLA alleles, especially DR and DQ, made assigning TCR associations to individual alleles difficult. Immune exposure information for the cohort was limited to CMV serostatus. In a later analysis, TCR association rates were found to vary across HLA loci, with the most associated TCRs seen for DRB1 alleles and the fewest for HLA-C alleles. Only TCR beta chains were sequenced in this cohort, and the absence of alpha or paired-chain data limited detectable features. At a false discovery rate of 0.05, a later analysis linked 16,000 or so TCR beta sequences to specific HLA alleles. In a later analysis, HLA-associated TCR beta chains showed more clonal expansion and lower generation probabilities than non-associated chains that were equally common. While some public TCRs were present in many individuals, most TCR sequences turned up only very rarely across donors. In a later analysis, most CMV-associated TCR beta chains were found to appear HLA-restricted, with HLA associations seemingly driven largely by CMV exposure. The authors suggested that the approach could potentially be extended to other disease states and immunological phenotypes. In a later analysis, several top co-occurrence clusters were reported to appear linked to parvovirus B19, influenza, CMV and Epstein-Barr virus. A further reported finding was that TCR beta sequences accurately predicted the HLA-A and HLA-B alleles for most subjects in the first cohort. Because counts were too low, approximately 15 rarely observed V segments, including chromosome 9 orphons, were excluded from the earlier analysis of several hundred of the donors. In an earlier analysis of around 600 of the donors, most TCR beta V segments appeared in productive rearrangements about 90% or about 30% of the time, broadly matching IMGT annotations. The classifier was reported to diagnose cytomegalovirus status with high specificity and sensitivity in both the original cohort and the validation cohort. Compared with the 666-donor mean, donors in an Asian-associated ancestry cluster had fewer N-insertions in productive TCRs, according to a later genetic analysis. Linkage disequilibrium might explain the correlated functional status among segregating V segments, but an unknown experimental factor could not be excluded. An association between a missense DCLRE1C variant and V-gene and J-gene trimming of TCR beta chains was found in a later genetic analysis and replicated in an independent cohort. Roughly uniform sequencing depth across donors was assumed in presence/absence analyses, although this assumption may not hold. The study gave a list of 150 to 200 TCR beta chains associated with cytomegalovirus. The sequencing pipeline was judged likely to have produced a cluster of highly shared sequence variants as a technical artifact. HLA typing was unavailable for some donors at each locus, so association tests used only the typed subset. In vitro tests confirmed that a few of the cytomegalovirus-associated TCR beta chains recognize cytomegalovirus antigens.

As for this clone: Its antigen is not yet known. No base quality information exists; no much larger clone differs at one position.

Libraries were prepared through the immunoSEQ multiplex PCR assay. For the multiplex PCR, a mixture combining 60 forward primers for TCR Vbeta segments and 13 reverse primers for TCR Jbeta segments was used. The CDR3 region of rearranged TCR beta genes was amplified from genomic DNA with a multiplex PCR assay. The Illumina HiSeq System was used to sequence the amplified TCR beta libraries as 87-base-pair reads. Per the authors' processing: A later analysis counted some 74 million unique TCR beta chains across the 600 to 850 repertoires, and 10 million to 12 million of these chains were shared by at least two donors. A nearest-neighbor algorithm error-corrected the raw reads and collapsed the reads into unique sequences, merging closely related sequences to remove PCR and sequencing errors. To assign V, D and J gene segments, CDR3 sequences were aligned to IMGT reference sequences. For a sequence to be retained, a match of at least six nucleotides to both a V gene segment and a J gene segment was required. A rearrangement was called productive if the CDR3 had no stop codons and remained in frame with V and J, and every other rearrangement was called non-productive. CDR3 was defined by IMGT convention, running from the second conserved V-encoded cysteine to the conserved J-encoded phenylalanine. The earlier analysis of about 640 of the donors excluded any sequence lacking an unambiguous match to a single V gene segment. In an earlier analysis of approximately 560 of the donors, a V segment was called functional when productive rearrangements were above 56.7%, and segregating when the standard deviation between donors exceeded 5%. A statistical classification framework was developed to diagnose cytomegalovirus status using the catalog of TCR beta chain sequences. V and J gene assignment, in a later analysis, came from comparing TCR nucleotide sequences with IMGT/GENE-DB human TR gene sequences. In a later analysis, CDR3 sequences and most-parsimonious VDJ recombination scenarios were assigned using the TCRdist pipeline. A later analysis defined each TCR beta chain by its CDR3 amino acid sequence plus V-gene family, and excluded reads lacking a unique V-gene family. To address suspected cross-contamination and a sequencing artifact, a later analysis removed 550 to 750 highly shared, low-generation-probability nucleotide sequences. A later analysis calculated a clonal expansion index for each public chain from normalized within-repertoire ranks of inferred template counts. Generation probabilities in a later analysis came from a VDJ recombination model fitted to out-of-frame rearrangements, and those results were checked against IGoR. In a later analysis, hypergeometric tests were used to score TCR-TCR, TCR-HLA and TCR-CMV co-occurrence, with a repertoire-size bias correction applied to TCR pairs. A later analysis estimated false discovery rates by permuting HLA or CMV assignments 20 times. A later analysis grouped co-occurring TCRs with DBSCAN, adding TCRdist sequence similarity when clustering within HLA-allele-positive subsets. Co-occurrence clustering excluded repertoires with fewer than 30,000 or more than 120,000 public chains, plus five with anomalous nucleotide sharing. Here the immuneACCESS table is served through TCRdb, limited to in-frame sequences with V and J called. Missing clones are a known gap in these copies; in checked studies unresolved V genes cover under half, and the rest lacks a known reason. The V and J calls and clone size come from that table; D and trimming were worked out from the DNA. Across this sample there are 130,000 or so clones, with 80% to 90% seen only once. The ten largest clones capture 3% of the sample.

The cohort consisted of 600 to 750 healthy bone marrow donors. At the time of sampling, all cohort members were nominally healthy, though unrecorded immune exposures were likely present. The donor was CMV seropositive and belonged to the group of 250 to 300 seropositive cohort members. A peripheral blood sample was collected from each donor, and TCR beta sequencing was performed on peripheral blood mononuclear cells. The Qiagen DNeasy Blood Extraction Kit was used to extract genomic DNA from the blood cell samples. Sequenced: PBMCs. This TCR derives from a woman younger than 30 in good health and CMV-seropositive.

The CDR3 is CASSYPGTSGTAYEQYF. In nucleotides, the sequence is TGTGCCAGCAGCTATCCCGGGACTAGCGGGACCGCCTACGAGCAGTACTTC. This chain joins TRBV13 to TRBJ2-7; 13 bases in the junction line up with TRBD2. From cysteine to phenylalanine, the CDR3 is 17 amino acids long. Only CDR3 DNA is held: 51 bases, read in frame from base 1. The germline V gene (reference sequence) provides CDR1 PRHDT and CDR2 FYEKMQ. V and J are trimmed by 4 bases and 2 bases, and the gene matches miss 8 bases of the junction.